The 6 T cell receptor beta chains in this list originate from one sample, sequenced in a study of siplizumab effects on memory and regulatory T cells. Sequencing was performed with immunoSEQ multiplex PCR; in TCRdb, only in-frame clones are kept and a portion is missing. The sample consists of about 7,400 clones, around 70% of them appearing once. Input material: effector memory CD8+ T cells sorted from blood. Subset given: unstimulated CD8+ effector memory T cells. The receptors stem from a human donor in good health.

This clone was observed a few times. The chain couples TRBV4-1 to TRBJ2-2, with a weak D call TRBD2 (5 bases). Trimming took 8 bases from V and 6 from J, leaving 7 bases between them. The CDR3 has 11 amino acids. Germline values: CDR1 MGHRA, CDR2 YSYEKL. CDR3 coding DNA: TGCGCCAGCTGGGGAGCCGGGGAGCTGTTTTTT. Amino acids: CASWGAGELFF.

The rearrangement links TRBV7-3 to TRBJ2-3; tentatively, D is TRBD1 or TRBD2 (6 bases each). Trimming shortened V by 5 bases and J by 2 bases, and 20 bases separated the two germline ends. This CDR3 is 17 amino acids long. From germline, CDR1 is SGHTA and CDR2 FQGTGA. CDR3 bases: TGTGCCAGCAGCCCCTATCGCACAGGGAGGAACACAGATACGCAGTATTTT. Protein sequence: CASSPYRTGRNTDTQYF.

This clone has just a few counts. One end of the junction varies from germline; a read error may be responsible. The genes are TRBV7-7 and TRBJ2-1; D might be TRBD2 (5 bases). This CDR3 is 16 amino acids long. Germline V gene lookup returns CDR1 SSHAT and CDR2 FNYEAQ (reference sequence). The CDR3 coding sequence is TGTGCTAGCAGCTTAGGGTCAGGTAGCGCCCACAGTGAGCAGTTCTTC. The encoded protein is CASSLGSGSAHSEQFF.

In this sample, this clone turned up a few times. The genes are TRBV14 and TRBJ2-7; 10 nucleotides match TRBD2. The V and J ends lost 9 bases and 4 bases, in that order; junction bases with no gene match: 3. The CDR3 covers 12 residues. The germline gives CDR1 SGHDN, CDR2 FVKESK. For the CDR3, the DNA is TGTGCCAGTGGAGCGGGAGGGTACGAGCAGTACTTC. Encoded protein: CASGAGGYEQYF. The full variable domain, rest sourced from reference TRBV14 and TRBJ2-7, is EAGVTQFPSHSVIEKGQTVTLRCDPISGHDNLYWYRRVMGKEIKFLLHFVKESKQDESGMPNNRFLAERTGGTYSTLKVQPAELEDSGVYFCASGAGGYEQYFGPGTRLTVT.

V usage is TRBV9 and J usage is TRBJ2-7, with D perhaps TRBD1 (5 bases). The CDR3 is 11 amino acids. V lost 5 bases, J lost 7 bases, and 10 bases lay in between. Looked up from germline, CDR1 is SGDLS and CDR2 is YYNGEE. The CDR3 region is CASSGAVEQYF. The DNA of the CDR3 is TGTGCCAGCAGTGGGGCAGTAGAGCAGTACTTC.

V usage is TRBV28 and J usage is TRBJ2-3; 8 bases are a match to TRBD2. Looked up from germline, CDR1 is MDHEN and CDR2 is SYDVKM. V shed 5 bases, J shed 4 bases, and the junction held 11 bases outside the gene matches. The CDR3 consists of 16 residues. The DNA of the CDR3 is TGTGCCAGCAGTCCGATCAGCGGGAGAGATGCAGATACGCAGTATTTT. Translating gives CASSPISGRDADTQYF.